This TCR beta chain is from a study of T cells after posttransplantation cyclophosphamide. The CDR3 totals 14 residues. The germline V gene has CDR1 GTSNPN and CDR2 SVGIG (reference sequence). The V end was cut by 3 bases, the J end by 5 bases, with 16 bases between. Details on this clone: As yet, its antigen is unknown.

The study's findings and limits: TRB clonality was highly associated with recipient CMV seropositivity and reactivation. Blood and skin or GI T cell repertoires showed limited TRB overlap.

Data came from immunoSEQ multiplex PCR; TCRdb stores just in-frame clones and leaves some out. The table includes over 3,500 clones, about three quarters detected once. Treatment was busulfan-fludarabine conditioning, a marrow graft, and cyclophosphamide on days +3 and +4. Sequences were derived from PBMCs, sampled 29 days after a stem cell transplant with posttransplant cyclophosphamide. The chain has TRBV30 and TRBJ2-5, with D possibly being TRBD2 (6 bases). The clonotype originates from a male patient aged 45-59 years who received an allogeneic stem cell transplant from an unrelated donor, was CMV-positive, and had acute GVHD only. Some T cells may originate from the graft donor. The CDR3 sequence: CAWSGGLTVETQYF. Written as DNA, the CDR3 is TGTGCCTGGAGCGGGGGACTCACCGTGGAGACCCAGTACTTC.